This T cell receptor (beta chain) was identified during a study of cytomegalovirus exposure and HLA in healthy donors. Study-wide results and caveats: It was assumed in the presence/absence analyses that sequencing depth was roughly uniform across donors. Earlier findings revealed that most TCR beta V segments proved productive either about 87% or about 30% of the time.

Primers for the PCR totalled 60 Vbeta and 13 Jbeta. Clones were sequenced by immunoSEQ multiplex PCR, and TCRdb holds only the in-frame ones, with some missing. The sample lists approximately 150,000 clones, 70% to 85% occurring once. There are a few counts of this clone. Its antigen remains unidentified. Germline V gene lookup returns CDR1 MNHEY and CDR2 SMNVEV (reference sequence). V was trimmed by 4 bases and J by 0 bases, leaving 13 bases between them. The CDR3 is 15 amino acids. The TCR comes from a man between 40 and 49 years old in good health and CMV-seronegative. Sequencing was done on a sample of PBMCs. The rearrangement uses TRBV27 and TRBJ2-7, with D perhaps TRBD1 (6 bases). In nucleotides, the CDR3 is TGTGCCAGCAGTTCAACAGGGTACCTCTCCTACGAGCAGTACTTC. This codes for CASSSTGYLSYEQYF.